The present TCR beta chain was sequenced within a study of cytomegalovirus exposure and HLA in healthy donors. The wider study: Later analysis reported that the 110 or so validation repertoires shared the platform of the approximately 620 first-cohort repertoires. Study-level points and caveats: It was reported that the classifier diagnosed cytomegalovirus status with high specificity and sensitivity in both the original and validation cohorts. A list of 164 TCR beta chains associated with cytomegalovirus was given.

Among the 120 subjects of the validation cohort, separate from the roughly 730-subject first cohort, were the donors. On this clone itself: Its antigen is not identified.

Some clones are missing from TCRdb's copy, which holds only in-frame ones; the method was immunoSEQ multiplex PCR. The table includes some 260,000 clones, about 90% detected once. The germline CDR1 and CDR2 sequences are MNHNY and SVGAGI (reference sequence). V gave up 1 base and J gave up 0 bases, with 10 bases separating them. The CDR3 extends over 15 amino acids. What was sequenced was PBMCs. The clonotype comes from a man younger than 35 in good health and CMV-seropositive. The genes are TRBV6-6 and TRBJ2-7; no firm D call. CDR3 sequence (DNA): TGTGCCAGCAGTTACTACGCGCCGAGCTCCTACGAGCAGTACTTC. It is translated as CASSYYAPSSYEQYF.